Below, one TCR beta chain is given with its context. This entry belongs to a study of blood T cell repertoires in COVID-19. Turning to the study itself: Sites across the United States, Italy and Spain contributed samples from acute and convalescent COVID-19. The cDNA or gDNA used as material had been derived from T cells, B-cell-depleted T cells, or PBMCs.

The CDR3 has 14 amino acids. Trimming took 0 bases from V and 6 from J, leaving 12 bases between them. CDR1 is SGDLS, CDR2 YYNGEE, per germline. Original analysis: Using reference gene primer amplification, nucleated cell counts were estimated. Profiling relied on immunoSEQ multiplex PCR, and the TCRdb table lists in-frame clones only, not all of them. V, J and clone size were drawn from that table, and D and trimming were deduced from the DNA. The sample has more than 40,000 clones, 70% to 90% seen once; the top ten hold about 4%. The chain uses TRBV9 and TRBJ2-5; D may be TRBD2 (7 bases). The material sequenced was peripheral blood. The receptor comes from a man in his fifties or sixties with acute or convalescent COVID-19. The CDR3 is CASSVGGGAQTQYF. The DNA of the CDR3 is TGTGCCAGCAGCGTAGGAGGGGGGGCCCAGACCCAGTACTTC. The whole variable domain, filled in from reference TRBV9 and TRBJ2-5, reads DSGVTQTPKHLITATGQRVTLRCSPRSGDLSVYWYQQSLDQGLQFLIQYYNGEERAKGNILERFSAQQFPDLHSELNLSSLELGDSALYFCASSVGGGAQTQYFGPGTRLLVL.